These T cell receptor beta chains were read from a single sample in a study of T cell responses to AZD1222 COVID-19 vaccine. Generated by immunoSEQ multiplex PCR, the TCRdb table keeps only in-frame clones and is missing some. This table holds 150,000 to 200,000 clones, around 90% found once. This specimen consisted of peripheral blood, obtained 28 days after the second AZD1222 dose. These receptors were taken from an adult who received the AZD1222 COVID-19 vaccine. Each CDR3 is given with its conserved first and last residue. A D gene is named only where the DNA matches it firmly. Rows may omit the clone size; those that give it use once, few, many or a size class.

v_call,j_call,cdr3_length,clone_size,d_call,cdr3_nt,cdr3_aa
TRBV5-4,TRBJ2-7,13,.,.,TGTGCCAGCAGCTTCCTAGCAGGCTACGAGCAGTACTTC,CASSFLAGYEQYF
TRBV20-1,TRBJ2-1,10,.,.,TGCAGTGCTAGAGAGGGGGGGCAGTTCTTC,CSAREGGQFF
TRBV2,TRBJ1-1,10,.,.,TGTGCCAGCAGGAATGGGGAAGCTTTCTTT,CASRNGEAFF
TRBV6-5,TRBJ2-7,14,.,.,TGTGCCAGCAGTCTCCAGGGTGGATTCCACGAGCAGTACTTC,CASSLQGGFHEQYF
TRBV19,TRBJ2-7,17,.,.,TGTGCCAGTAGTCCGATGATCCCGGGACCGGCAGCCTACGAGCAGTACTTC,CASSPMIPGPAAYEQYF
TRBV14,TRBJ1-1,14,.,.,TGTGCCAGCAGCCGAACGACAGGAAACACTGAAGCTTTCTTT,CASSRTTGNTEAFF
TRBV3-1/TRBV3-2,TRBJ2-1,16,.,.,TGTGCCAGCAGCCATCATCAGAAAGGACCGCACAATGAGCAGTTCTTC,CASSHHQKGPHNEQFF
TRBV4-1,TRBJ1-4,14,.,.,TGCGCCAGCAGCCAAGGAGGGACTAATGAAAAACTGTTTTTT,CASSQGGTNEKLFF
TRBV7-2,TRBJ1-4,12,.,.,TGTGCCAGCAGCTTGGAGTTGGGAAAACTGTTTTTT,CASSLELGKLFF
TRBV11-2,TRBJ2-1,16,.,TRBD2,TGTGCCAGCAGCTTAGTCTCGGCGGGAGGGCAAGTTGAGCAGTTCTTC,CASSLVSAGGQVEQFF
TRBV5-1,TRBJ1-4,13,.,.,TGCGCCAGCAGCCCACAACCTAATGAAAAACTGTTTTTT,CASSPQPNEKLFF
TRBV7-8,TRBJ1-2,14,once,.,TGTGCCAGCAGCCACCCAGGGACGGACTATGGCTACACCTTC,CASSHPGTDYGYTF
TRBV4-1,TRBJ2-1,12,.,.,TGCGCCAGCAGCCAAGATCCGGGTGAGCAGTTCTTC,CASSQDPGEQFF
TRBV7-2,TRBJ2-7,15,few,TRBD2,TGTGCCAGCAGCTTAACTAGCGGGGGTTCCTACGAGCAGTACTTC,CASSLTSGGSYEQYF
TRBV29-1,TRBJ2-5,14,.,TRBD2,TGCAGCGTTGAGGGACTAGCGGGGCAAGAGACCCAGTACTTC,CSVEGLAGQETQYF
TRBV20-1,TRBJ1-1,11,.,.,TGCAGTGCTGGACGGAAAACTGAAGCTTTCTTT,CSAGRKTEAFF
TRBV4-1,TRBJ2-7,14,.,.,TGCGCCAGCAGCCGGGGGGTTGGGTCCTACGAGCAGTACTTC,CASSRGVGSYEQYF
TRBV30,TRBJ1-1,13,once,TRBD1,TGTGCCTGGAGGACAGGGCCTTACACTGAAGCTTTCTTT,CAWRTGPYTEAFF
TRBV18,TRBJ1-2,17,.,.,TGTGCCAGCTCACCCGGAATAGGGGCTGGTCCTCAGGATGGCTACACCTTC,CASSPGIGAGPQDGYTF
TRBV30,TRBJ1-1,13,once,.,TGTGCCTGGTTCCGGGGGCTGGGCACTGAAGCTTTCTTT,CAWFRGLGTEAFF
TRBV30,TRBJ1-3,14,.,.,TGTGCCTGGAGTTCGGGACCGGGGGGAAACACCATATATTTT,CAWSSGPGGNTIYF
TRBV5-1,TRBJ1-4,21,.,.,TGCGCCAGCAGCGCCGACGTCGCGATAGGGATCCCCGCCTCAACTAATGAAAAACTGTTTTTT,CASSADVAIGIPASTNEKLFF
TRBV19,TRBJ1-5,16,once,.,TGTGCCAGTAGTATAGGCGGGGGCAATTCCAATCAGCCCCAGCATTTT,CASSIGGGNSNQPQHF
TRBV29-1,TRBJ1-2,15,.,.,TGCAGCGTATCAACCGGGACGTGGGCTAACTATGGCTACACCTTC,CSVSTGTWANYGYTF
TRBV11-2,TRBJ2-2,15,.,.,TGTGCCAGCAGCTTAGTCAGGGGCACGTCCGGGGAGCTGTTTTTT,CASSLVRGTSGELFF
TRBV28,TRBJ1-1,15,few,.,TGTGCCAGCAGTTTAGGACGGGGGGTGGTCACTGAAGCTTTCTTT,CASSLGRGVVTEAFF
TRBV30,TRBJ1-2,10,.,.,TGTGCCTGGTTCAATTCGGGCTACACCTTC,CAWFNSGYTF
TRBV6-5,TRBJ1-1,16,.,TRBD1,TGTGCCAGCAGTTCCATCTACAGGGGAGGAGGCACTGAAGCTTTCTTT,CASSSIYRGGGTEAFF
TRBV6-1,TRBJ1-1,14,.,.,TGTGCCAGCAGTGAAACAGGGTCGAGGACTGAAGCTTTCTTT,CASSETGSRTEAFF
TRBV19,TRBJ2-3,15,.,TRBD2,TGTGCCAGTGTGGCCCTTGGGGGGGACTCAGATACGCAGTATTTT,CASVALGGDSDTQYF
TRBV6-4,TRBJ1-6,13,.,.,TGTGCCAGCAGTGAGGGGTTTAATTCACCCCTCCACTTT,CASSEGFNSPLHF
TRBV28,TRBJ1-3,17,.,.,TGTGCCAGCAGCCCCCGAACCGGGACCCTCTCTGGAAACACCATATATTTT,CASSPRTGTLSGNTIYF
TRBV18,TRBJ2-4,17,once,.,TGTGCCAGCTCACCACCGAATTCCCGGGGAGCCAAAAACATTCAGTACTTC,CASSPPNSRGAKNIQYF
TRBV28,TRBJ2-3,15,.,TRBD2,TGTGCCAGCAGTTTCAGCGGGGGACGCACAGATACGCAGTATTTT,CASSFSGGRTDTQYF
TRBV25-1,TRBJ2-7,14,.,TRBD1,TGTGCCAGCAGTGAAGGGGGACAGGGGGCCGAGCAGTACTTC,CASSEGGQGAEQYF
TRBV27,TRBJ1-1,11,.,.,TGTGCCAGCACCCTAAGAGGGGTGGCTTTCTTT,CASTLRGVAFF
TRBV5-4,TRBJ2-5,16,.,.,TGTGCCAGCAGCTTGCGATTGTCTCCCGTCGGGGAGACCCAGTACTTC,CASSLRLSPVGETQYF
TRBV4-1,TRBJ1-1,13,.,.,TGCGCCAGCAGCCAAGTAGGGGGTACTGAAGCTTTCTTT,CASSQVGGTEAFF
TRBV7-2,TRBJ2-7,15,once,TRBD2,TGTGCCAGCAGCTTAGTGGCGGGAGGGTCGGCCGAGCAGTACTTC,CASSLVAGGSAEQYF
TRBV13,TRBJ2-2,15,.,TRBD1,TGTGCCAGCAGCCGGGACAGGAGTAACACCGGGGAGCTGTTTTTT,CASSRDRSNTGELFF
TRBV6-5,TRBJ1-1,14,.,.,TGTGCCAGCAGGCTACAGGGTATGAACACTGAAGCTTTCTTT,CASRLQGMNTEAFF
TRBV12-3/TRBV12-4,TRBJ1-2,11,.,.,TGTGCCAGCAGTCTGTGGGTGGGCTACACCTTC,CASSLWVGYTF
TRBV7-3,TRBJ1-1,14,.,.,TGTGCCAGCAGCTTACGGGGAGGGGACACTGAAGCTTTCTTT,CASSLRGGDTEAFF
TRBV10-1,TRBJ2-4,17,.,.,TGCGCCAGCAGTGAGCCGGGGGGACAGGTTCTCAAAAACATTCAGTACTTC,CASSEPGGQVLKNIQYF
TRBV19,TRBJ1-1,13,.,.,TGTGCCAGTACCCGGGGGGTAGGAACTGAAGCTTTCTTT,CASTRGVGTEAFF
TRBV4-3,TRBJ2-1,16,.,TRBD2,TGCGCCAGCAGCCAAGACGGGGCGACTAGCCCCCAGGAGCAGTTCTTC,CASSQDGATSPQEQFF
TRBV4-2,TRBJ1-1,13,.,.,TGTGCCAGCAGCCAGGTTTCGAACACTGAAGCTTTCTTT,CASSQVSNTEAFF
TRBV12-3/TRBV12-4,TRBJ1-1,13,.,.,TGTGCCAGCAGTTTTGTGGGGAACACTGAAGCTTTCTTT,CASSFVGNTEAFF
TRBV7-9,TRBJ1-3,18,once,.,TGTGCCAGCAGCTTACTGAATGGAAGGATGGGCTCTGGAAACACCATATATTTT,CASSLLNGRMGSGNTIYF